This T cell receptor beta chain was identified during a study of blood T cell repertoires in COVID-19. Authors' data handling: From reference gene primer amplification, estimates of nucleated cell counts were derived. Method: immunoSEQ multiplex PCR; TCRdb's copy keeps in-frame clones and lacks some. The V and J calls and clone size were taken over from that table, and D and trimming were inferred from the DNA. The sample lists about 370,000 clones; more than 80% were seen once. Followed longitudinally, the Seattle patients had been enrolled during active infection. Trimming shortened V by 4 bases and J by 1 base, and 15 bases separated the two germline ends. The CDR3 has 17 amino acids. Germline V gene data show CDR1 as SGHDT and CDR2 as YYEEEE.

The chain uses TRBV5-6 and TRBJ2-6, with D perhaps TRBD2 (5 bases). Material for sequencing was peripheral blood. This TCR was recovered from a young woman with COVID-19, enrolled during active disease. In DNA, the CDR3 is TGTGCCAGCAGCCGGTTTGGGCGGAGGTCTGGGGCCAACGTCCTGACTTTC. It translates to CASSRFGRRSGANVLTF. The full variable domain, its missing parts supplied by reference TRBV5-6 and TRBJ2-6, is DAGVTQSPTHLIKTRGQQVTLRCSPKSGHDTVSWYQQALGQGPQFIFQYYEEEERQRGNFPDRFSGHQFPNYSSELNVNALLLGDSALYLCASSRFGRRSGANVLTFGAGSRLTVL.